One sample yielded the 8 T cell receptor beta chains listed below, sequenced in a study of OX40 agonist ivuxolimab in advanced cancers. Assay: immunoSEQ multiplex PCR; the TCRdb copy retains only in-frame clones and omits some. The repertoire consists of 31,000 or so clones, with approximately 90% occurring once and the leading ten covering around 4.8%. Specimen: CD4+ or CD8+ T cells sorted from blood, collected in a trial of the OX40 agonist ivuxolimab. Every receptor here comes from an adult with an advanced solid tumor such as melanoma, head and neck, liver or kidney cancer.

The chain carries TRBV9 and TRBJ2-1, with D tentatively TRBD1 (6 bases). Germline-derived CDR1 and CDR2 are SGDLS and YYNGEE. The CDR3 is made up of 17 amino acids. V was clipped by 1 base and J by 0 bases, with 14 bases between them. This chain's CDR3 is CASSVLSGQSSYNEQFF. The CDR3 DNA reads TGTGCCAGCAGCGTATTATCCGGACAGAGCTCCTACAATGAGCAGTTCTTC.

The rearrangement uses TRBV7-6 and TRBJ2-3; D uncertain. The CDR3 extends over 14 amino acids. Germline loops: CDR1 SGHVS, CDR2 FNYEAQ. V was cut by 2 bases and J by 1 base, with 7 bases left in between. The CDR3 sequence: CASSLTGGTDTQYF. The CDR3 bases are TGTGCCAGCAGCTTAACTGGTGGCACAGATACGCAGTATTTT.

This clone was counted once. The chain uses TRBV9 and TRBJ2-7; tentative D call: TRBD2 (5 bases). Trimming removed 4 bases at V and 0 bases at J, with 11 bases between. CDR3 size: 14 residues. Germline values: CDR1 SGDLS, CDR2 YYNGEE. The CDR3 sequence: CASSPGLSSYEQYF. The CDR3 region has the DNA TGTGCCAGCAGCCCAGGACTGAGCTCCTACGAGCAGTACTTC.

CDR3 nucleotide sequence: TGTGCCAGCAGCCGGACCTCTAGCGGGAGGGCCTACGAGCAGTACTTC. It translates to CASSRTSSGRAYEQYF. The chain employs TRBV7-9 and TRBJ2-7, with TRBD2 identical over 12 bases. CDR1 and CDR2 (germline): SEHNR, FQNEAQ (reference sequence). After removal of 5 bases from V and 2 bases from J, the junction contained 7 bases not matched to a gene. CDR3 length: 16 amino acids.

V is TRBV6-1 and J is TRBJ2-1, with 10 bases that match TRBD1. The CDR3 consists of 16 residues. CDR1 and CDR2 from the germline V gene are MNHNS and SASEGT. J lost 4 bases, V lost 6 bases, and 9 bases had no gene match. The CDR3 sequence is CASREPGQGPYNEQFF. For the CDR3, the DNA is TGTGCCAGCAGGGAACCGGGACAGGGGCCGTACAATGAGCAGTTCTTC.

The chain couples TRBV4-2 to TRBJ1-1; D ambiguous. The CDR3 sequence is 15 residues long. The germline CDR1 and CDR2 sequences are LGHNA and YNFKEQ. Trimming pared 3 bases from V and 6 bases from J, leaving 17 bases between. Here the CDR3 reads CASSHLTERPPEAFF. In DNA form, the CDR3 reads TGTGCCAGCAGCCATCTCACGGAGCGACCGCCTGAAGCTTTCTTT.

The rearrangement links TRBV7-9 to TRBJ2-3; 8 bases align to TRBD1. The CDR3 consists of 16 residues. The V gene's germline CDR1 is SEHNR and CDR2 FQNEAQ (reference sequence). Trimming at V came to 5 bases and at J to 1 base, leaving 8 bases not matched to a gene. CDR3 bases: TGTGCCAGCAGCGCGGTATCGGGACAGGGCACAGATACGCAGTATTTT. Translating gives CASSAVSGQGTDTQYF.

The chain joins TRBV19 to TRBJ2-7; 7 bases line up with TRBD1. The V and J ends lost 6 bases and 2 bases, in that order; junction bases with no gene match: 4. Germline values: CDR1 LNHDA, CDR2 SQIVND (reference sequence). The CDR3 has 13 residues. CDR3 protein: CASSPGGPYEQYF. DNA of the CDR3: TGTGCCAGTAGCCCAGGGGGTCCCTACGAGCAGTACTTC.